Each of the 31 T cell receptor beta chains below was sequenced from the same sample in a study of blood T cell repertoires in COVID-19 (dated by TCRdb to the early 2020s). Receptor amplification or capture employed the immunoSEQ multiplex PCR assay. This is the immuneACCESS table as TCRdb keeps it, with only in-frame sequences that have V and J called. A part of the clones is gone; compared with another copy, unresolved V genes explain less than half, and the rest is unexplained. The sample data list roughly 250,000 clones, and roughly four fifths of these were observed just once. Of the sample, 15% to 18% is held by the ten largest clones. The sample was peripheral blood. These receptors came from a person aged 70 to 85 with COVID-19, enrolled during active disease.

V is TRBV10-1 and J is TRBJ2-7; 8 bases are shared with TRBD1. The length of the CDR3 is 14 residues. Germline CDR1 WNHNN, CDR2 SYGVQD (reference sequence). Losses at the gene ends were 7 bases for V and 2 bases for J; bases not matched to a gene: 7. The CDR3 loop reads CASNYRDRTYEQYF. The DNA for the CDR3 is TGCGCCAGCAACTACCGGGACAGGACCTACGAGCAGTACTTC.

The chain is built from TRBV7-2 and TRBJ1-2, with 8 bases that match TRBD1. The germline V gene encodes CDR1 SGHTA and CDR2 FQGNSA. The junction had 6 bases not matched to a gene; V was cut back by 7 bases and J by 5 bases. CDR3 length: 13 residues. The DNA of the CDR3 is TGTGCCAGCATGATGACAGGGGATTATGGCTACACCTTC. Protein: CASMMTGDYGYTF.

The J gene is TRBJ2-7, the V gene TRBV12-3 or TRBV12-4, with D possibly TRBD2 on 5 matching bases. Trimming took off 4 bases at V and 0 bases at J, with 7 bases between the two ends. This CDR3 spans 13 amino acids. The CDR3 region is CASSSGNSYEQYF. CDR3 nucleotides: TGTGCCAGCAGTTCGGGGAACTCCTACGAGCAGTACTTC.

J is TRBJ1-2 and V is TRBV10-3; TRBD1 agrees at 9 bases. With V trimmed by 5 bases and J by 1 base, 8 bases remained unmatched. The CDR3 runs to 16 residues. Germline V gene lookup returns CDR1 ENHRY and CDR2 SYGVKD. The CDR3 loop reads CAISSMDRGNNYGYTF. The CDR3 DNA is TGTGCCATCAGTTCAATGGACAGGGGAAATAACTATGGCTACACCTTC.

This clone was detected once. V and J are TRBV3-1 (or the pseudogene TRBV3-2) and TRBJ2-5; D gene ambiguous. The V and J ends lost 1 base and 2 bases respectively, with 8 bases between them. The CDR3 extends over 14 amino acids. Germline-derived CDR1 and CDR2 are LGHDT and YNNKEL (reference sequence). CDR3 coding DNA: TGTGCCAGCAGCCAAGGACTGGTTCAAGAGACCCAGTACTTC. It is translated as CASSQGLVQETQYF.

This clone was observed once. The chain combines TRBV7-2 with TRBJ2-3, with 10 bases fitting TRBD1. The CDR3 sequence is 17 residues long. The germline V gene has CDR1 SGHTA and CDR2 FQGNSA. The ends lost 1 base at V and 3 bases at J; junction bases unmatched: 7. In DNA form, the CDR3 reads TGTGCCAGCAGCTTAGTGGGGACAGGGGCGCGGACAGATACGCAGTATTTT. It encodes CASSLVGTGARTDTQYF.

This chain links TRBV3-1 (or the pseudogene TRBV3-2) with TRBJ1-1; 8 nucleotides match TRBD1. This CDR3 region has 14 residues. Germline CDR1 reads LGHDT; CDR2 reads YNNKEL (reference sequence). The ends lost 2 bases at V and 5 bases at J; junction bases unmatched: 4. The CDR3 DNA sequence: TGTGCCAGCAGCCAACAGGGGGCGGGAACTGAAGCTTTCTTT. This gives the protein CASSQQGAGTEAFF.

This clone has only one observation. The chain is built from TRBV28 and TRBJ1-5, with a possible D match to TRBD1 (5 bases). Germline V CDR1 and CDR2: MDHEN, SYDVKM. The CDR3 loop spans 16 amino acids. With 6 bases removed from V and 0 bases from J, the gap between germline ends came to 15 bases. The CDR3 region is CASSSPGWDSNQPQHF. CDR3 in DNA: TGTGCCAGCAGCTCCCCAGGGTGGGATAGCAATCAGCCCCAGCATTTT.

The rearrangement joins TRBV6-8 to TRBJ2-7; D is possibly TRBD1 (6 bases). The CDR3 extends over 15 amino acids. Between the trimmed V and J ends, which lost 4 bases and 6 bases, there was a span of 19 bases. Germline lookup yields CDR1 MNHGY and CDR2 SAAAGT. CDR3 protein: CASSSNRESGCEQYF. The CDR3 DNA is TGTGCCAGCAGTTCAAACAGGGAATCCGGCTGCGAGCAGTACTTC.

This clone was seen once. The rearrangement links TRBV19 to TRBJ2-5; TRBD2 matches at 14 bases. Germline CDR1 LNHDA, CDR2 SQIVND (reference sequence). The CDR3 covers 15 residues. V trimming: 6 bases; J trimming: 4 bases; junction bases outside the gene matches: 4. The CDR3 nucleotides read TGTGCCAGTAGGCGTGGACTAGCGGGAGGAGAGACCCAGTACTTC. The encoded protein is CASRRGLAGGETQYF.

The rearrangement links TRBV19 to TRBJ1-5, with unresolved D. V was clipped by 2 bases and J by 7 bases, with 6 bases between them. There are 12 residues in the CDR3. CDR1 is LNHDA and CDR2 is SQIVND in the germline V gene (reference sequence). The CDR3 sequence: CASSIPEQPQHF. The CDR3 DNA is TGTGCCAGTAGTATACCGGAGCAGCCCCAGCATTTT.

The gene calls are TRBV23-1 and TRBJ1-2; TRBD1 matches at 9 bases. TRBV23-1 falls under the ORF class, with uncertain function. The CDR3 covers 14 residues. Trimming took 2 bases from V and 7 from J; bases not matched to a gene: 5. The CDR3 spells CASSQAGTGSGYTF. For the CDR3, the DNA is TGCGCCAGCAGTCAAGCCGGGACAGGGTCTGGCTACACCTTC.

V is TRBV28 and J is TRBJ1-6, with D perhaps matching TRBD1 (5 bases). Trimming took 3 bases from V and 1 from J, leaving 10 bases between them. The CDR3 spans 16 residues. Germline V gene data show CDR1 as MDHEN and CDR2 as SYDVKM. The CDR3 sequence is CASSFSRGSYNSPLHF. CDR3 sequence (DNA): TGTGCCAGCAGTTTTTCAAGGGGATCCTATAATTCACCCCTCCACTTT.

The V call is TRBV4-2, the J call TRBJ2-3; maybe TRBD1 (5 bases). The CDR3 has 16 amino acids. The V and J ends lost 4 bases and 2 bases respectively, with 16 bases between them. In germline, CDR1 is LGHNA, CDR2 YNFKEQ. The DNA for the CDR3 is TGTGCCAGCAGCCTAAGGGGCGGAATCAACACAGATACGCAGTATTTT. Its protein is CASSLRGGINTDTQYF.

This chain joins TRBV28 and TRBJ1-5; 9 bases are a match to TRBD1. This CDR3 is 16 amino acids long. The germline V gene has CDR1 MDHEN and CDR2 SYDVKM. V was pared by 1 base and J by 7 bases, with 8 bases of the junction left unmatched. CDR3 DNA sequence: TGTGCCAGCAGTTTATTGGGACAGGGTTGGAGCCAGCCCCAGCATTTT. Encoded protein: CASSLLGQGWSQPQHF.

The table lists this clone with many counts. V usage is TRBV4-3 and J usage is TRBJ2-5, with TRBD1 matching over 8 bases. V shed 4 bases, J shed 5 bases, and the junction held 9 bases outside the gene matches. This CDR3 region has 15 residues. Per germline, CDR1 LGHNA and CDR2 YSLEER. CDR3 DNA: TGCGCCAGCAGCCCCCGGAGGACAGGGAGGGAGACCCAGTACTTC. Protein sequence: CASSPRRTGRETQYF.

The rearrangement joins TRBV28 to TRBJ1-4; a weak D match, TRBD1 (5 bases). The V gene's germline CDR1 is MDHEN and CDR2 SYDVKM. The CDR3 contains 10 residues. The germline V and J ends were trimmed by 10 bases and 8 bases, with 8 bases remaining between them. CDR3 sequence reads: CAIGGEKLFF. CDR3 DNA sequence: TGTGCCATCGGGGGGGAAAAACTGTTTTTT.

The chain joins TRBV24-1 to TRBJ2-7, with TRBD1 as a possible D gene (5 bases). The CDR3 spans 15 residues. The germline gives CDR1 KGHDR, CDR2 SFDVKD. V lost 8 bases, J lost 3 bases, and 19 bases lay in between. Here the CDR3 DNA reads TGTGCCACCAAGGGGCAGGACGAATTCTTCTACGAGCAGTACTTC. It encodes CATKGQDEFFYEQYF.

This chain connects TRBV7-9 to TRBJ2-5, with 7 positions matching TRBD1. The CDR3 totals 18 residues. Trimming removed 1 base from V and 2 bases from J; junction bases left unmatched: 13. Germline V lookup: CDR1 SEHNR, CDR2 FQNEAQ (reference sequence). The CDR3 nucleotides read TGTGCCAGCAGCTTAGGGACAGGAATACCACCATCGCAAGAGACCCAGTACTTC. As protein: CASSLGTGIPPSQETQYF.

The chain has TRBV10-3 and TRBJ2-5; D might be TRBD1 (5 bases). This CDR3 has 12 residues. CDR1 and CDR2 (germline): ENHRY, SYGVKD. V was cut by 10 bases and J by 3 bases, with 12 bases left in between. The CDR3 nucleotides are TGTGCCACTATGGGGCTTGAAGAGACCCAGTACTTC. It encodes CATMGLEETQYF.

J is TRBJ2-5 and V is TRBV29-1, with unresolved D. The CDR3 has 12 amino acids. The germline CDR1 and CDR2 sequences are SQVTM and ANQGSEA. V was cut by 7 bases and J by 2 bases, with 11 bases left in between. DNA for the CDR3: TGCAGCGCATCCCCTTTTCAAGAGACCCAGTACTTC. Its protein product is CSASPFQETQYF.

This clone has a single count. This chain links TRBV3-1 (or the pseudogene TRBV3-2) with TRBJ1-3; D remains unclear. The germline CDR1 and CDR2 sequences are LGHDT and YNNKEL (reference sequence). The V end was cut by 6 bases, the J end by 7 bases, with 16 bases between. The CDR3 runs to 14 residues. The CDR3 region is CASRPLFQSNTIYF. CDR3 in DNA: TGTGCCAGCAGACCCCTGTTCCAGTCGAACACCATATATTTT.

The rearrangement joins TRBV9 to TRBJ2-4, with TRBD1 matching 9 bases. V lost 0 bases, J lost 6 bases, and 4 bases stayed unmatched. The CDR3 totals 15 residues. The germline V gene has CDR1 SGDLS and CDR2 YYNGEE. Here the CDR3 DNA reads TGTGCCAGCAGCGTAGGCGGGACAGGGTTAAACATTCAGTACTTC. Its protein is CASSVGGTGLNIQYF.

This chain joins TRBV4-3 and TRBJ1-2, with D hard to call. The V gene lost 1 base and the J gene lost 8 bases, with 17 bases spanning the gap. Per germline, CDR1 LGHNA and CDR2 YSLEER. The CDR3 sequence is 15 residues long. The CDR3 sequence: CASSQVGNRGRGYTF. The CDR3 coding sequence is TGCGCCAGCAGCCAAGTTGGCAACCGGGGTCGGGGCTACACCTTC.

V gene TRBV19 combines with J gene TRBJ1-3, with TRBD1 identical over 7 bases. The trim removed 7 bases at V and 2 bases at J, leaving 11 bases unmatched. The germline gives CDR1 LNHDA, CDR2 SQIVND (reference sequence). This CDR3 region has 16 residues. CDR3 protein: CASKKPGQLTGNTIYF. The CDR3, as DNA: TGTGCCAGTAAAAAACCGGGACAGCTTACTGGAAACACCATATATTTT. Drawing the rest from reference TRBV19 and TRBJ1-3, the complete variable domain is DGGITQSPKYLFRKEGQNVTLSCEQNLNHDAMYWYRQDPGQGLRLIYYSQIVNDFQKGDIAEGYSVSREKKESFPLTVTSAQKNPTAFYLCASKKPGQLTGNTIYFGEGSWLTVV.

The CDR3 here is CASSGTGTGGTNEKLFF. For the CDR3, the DNA is TGTGCCAGCAGTGGAACCGGGACAGGGGGGACTAATGAAAAACTGTTTTTT. The chain employs TRBV6-1 and TRBJ1-4; 11 bases align to TRBD1. The CDR3 extends over 17 amino acids. The V gene end was trimmed by 4 bases and the J gene end by 2 bases; junction bases not matched to a gene: 6. In germline, CDR1 is MNHNS, CDR2 SASEGT.

The CDR3 region is CASSAGGLAGYNEQFF. CDR3 DNA sequence: TGTGCCAGCAGCGCGGGGGGACTAGCGGGCTACAATGAGCAGTTCTTC. V usage is TRBV5-8 and J usage is TRBJ2-1; 12 nucleotides line up with TRBD2. The germline V gene has CDR1 SGHTS and CDR2 YDEGEE. There are 16 residues in the CDR3. Trimming at V came to 4 bases and at J to 3 bases, leaving 5 bases not matched to a gene.

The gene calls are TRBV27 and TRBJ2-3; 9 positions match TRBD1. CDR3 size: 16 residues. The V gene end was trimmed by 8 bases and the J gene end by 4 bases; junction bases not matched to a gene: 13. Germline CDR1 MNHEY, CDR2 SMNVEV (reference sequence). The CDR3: CASWPGTGNVADTQYF. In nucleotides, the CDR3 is TGTGCCAGCTGGCCTGGGACAGGGAATGTCGCAGATACGCAGTATTTT.

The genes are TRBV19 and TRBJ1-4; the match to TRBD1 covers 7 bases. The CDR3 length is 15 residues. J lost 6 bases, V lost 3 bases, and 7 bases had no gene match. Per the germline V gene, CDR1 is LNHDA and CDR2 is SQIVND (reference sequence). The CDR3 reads CASSISGDSYEKLFF. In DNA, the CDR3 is TGTGCCAGTAGTATTTCGGGGGACAGTTATGAAAAACTGTTTTTT.

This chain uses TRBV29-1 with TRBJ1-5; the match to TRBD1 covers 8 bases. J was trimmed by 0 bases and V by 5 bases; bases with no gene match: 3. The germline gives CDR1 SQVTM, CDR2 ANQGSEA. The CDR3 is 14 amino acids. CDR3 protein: CSVRDRGSNQPQHF. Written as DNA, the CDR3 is TGCAGCGTTCGAGACAGGGGTAGCAATCAGCCCCAGCATTTT.

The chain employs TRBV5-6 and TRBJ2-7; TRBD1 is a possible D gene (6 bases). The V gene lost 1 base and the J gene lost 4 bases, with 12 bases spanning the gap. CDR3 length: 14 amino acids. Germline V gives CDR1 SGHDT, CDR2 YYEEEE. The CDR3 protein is CASSLRGYAYEQYF. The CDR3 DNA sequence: TGTGCCAGCAGCTTGAGGGGGTACGCATACGAGCAGTACTTC.